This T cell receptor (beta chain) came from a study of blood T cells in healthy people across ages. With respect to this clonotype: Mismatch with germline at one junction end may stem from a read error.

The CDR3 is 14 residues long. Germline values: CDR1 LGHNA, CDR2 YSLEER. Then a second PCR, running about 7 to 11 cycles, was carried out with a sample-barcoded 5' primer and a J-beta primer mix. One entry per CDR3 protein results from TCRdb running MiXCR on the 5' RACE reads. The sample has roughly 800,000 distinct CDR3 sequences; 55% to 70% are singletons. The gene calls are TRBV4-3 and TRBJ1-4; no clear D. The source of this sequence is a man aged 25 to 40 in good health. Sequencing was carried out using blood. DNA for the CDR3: TGTGCCAGCAGCCAAGGAGCAACTAATGAAAAACTGTTTTTT. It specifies CASSQGATNEKLFF.